Sequencing of this TCR beta chain was carried out in a study of human T cells and chemical hapten exposure. Time point indicated: patch test 1, 2 weeks after DPC sensitization. Treatment defined: therapeutic diphenylcyclopropenone sensitization with weekly scalp DPC. MiXCR, run by TCRdb on the RACE reads, gives a single entry per CDR3 protein. The sample carries fewer than 500,000 distinct CDR3 sequences, approximately 5.1% recorded once. V trimming: 4 bases; J trimming: 5 bases; junction bases outside the gene matches: 7. Per the germline V gene, CDR1 is LGHNA and CDR2 is YNFKEQ. This CDR3 has 16 amino acids.

This receptor was taken from a woman between 45 and 65 years old with alopecia areata. Some clones in this sample may be carry-over from other donors' samples. The sequences come from whole blood, collected in connection with sensitization to the hapten diphenylcyclopropenone (DPC). V usage is TRBV4-2 and J usage is TRBJ1-4; 10 bases agree with TRBD1. For the CDR3, the DNA is TGTGCCAGCAGCCCCCCTCCGGGACAGGGGAATGAAAAACTGTTTTTT. Translation: CASSPPPGQGNEKLFF.